The rows below give T cell receptor beta chains drawn from one sample of a study of T cells after yellow fever vaccination. Each CDR3 protein gets one entry after TCRdb re-called the 5' RACE reads with MiXCR. The profile covers 100,000 to 150,000 distinct CDR3 sequences, with roughly 6.7% appearing a single time and 2.5% taken by the ten largest. The starting material was CD4+ T cells sorted from PBMCs, obtained roughly 10 days after the first yellow fever vaccination. The receptor set was obtained from a man between 18 and 29 years old who received the YFV17D yellow fever vaccine. Both conserved end residues are part of each CDR3. D genes are given only for firm matches. The size entry gives once, few, many, or a class for an expanded clone.

>TRBJ1-2|TRBV6-1|.|many
TGTGCCAGCAGTCAAACAGGGATCATTAGTCAGGGCTACACCTTC
CASSQTGIISQGYTF
>TRBJ2-6|TRBV7-3|.|few
TGTGCCAGCAGCTTATACATGTCTGGGGCCAACGTCCTGACTTTC
CASSLYMSGANVLTF
>TRBJ2-5|TRBV24-1|.|many
TGTGCCACCAGTGATTCCCTGGGGCAAGAGACCCAGTACTTC
CATSDSLGQETQYF
>TRBJ1-1|TRBV6-5|TRBD1|many
TGTGCCAGCAGTTACGAGACAGGGCAGCCGACTGAAGCTTTCTTT
CASSYETGQPTEAFF
>TRBJ1-2|TRBV9|.|few
TGTGCCAGCAGCGTAGCTTTCGGGGGCGGAAATGGCTACACCTTC
CASSVAFGGGNGYTF
>TRBJ1-1|TRBV18|TRBD1|few
TGTGCCAGCTCACTTGGGACAGCCCTCACTGAAGCTTTCTTT
CASSLGTALTEAFF
>TRBJ2-3|TRBV5-1|.|many
TGCGCCAGCAGCTTGGCGGCAGTTACAGATACGCAGTATTTT
CASSLAAVTDTQYF
>TRBJ1-1|TRBV5-1|.|many
TGCGCCAGCAGTATTCTTGGGGCGGGGAACACTGAAGCTTTCTTT
CASSILGAGNTEAFF
>TRBJ2-1|TRBV19|.|many
TGTGCCAGTAGTGGGAGCTCCTACAATGAGCAGTTCTTC
CASSGSSYNEQFF
>TRBJ2-1|TRBV11-2|TRBD2|many
TGTGCCAGCGCTTCCCCCGAGCGGGGGCTTAATGAGCAGTTCTTC
CASASPERGLNEQFF